Listed below are T cell receptor beta chains from one sample, sequenced in a study of T cell repertoires in cytomegalovirus infection. Each CDR3 protein is one row after TCRdb ran MiXCR on the reads. The repertoire consists of a few hundred thousand distinct CDR3 sequences, with 15% to 20% occurring once and the leading ten covering 12%. The sample comprised PBMCs. All receptors derive from a human donor in good health (CMV status not recorded). Some clones in this sample may be carry-over from other donors' samples. Both conserved end residues are trimmed from each CDR3.

>TRBV7-6|13
ASSLSGAVQETQY
>TRBV7-8|12
ASSLVAAFTYEQ
>TRBV6-5|13
ASRSWASTNEKLF
>TRBV18|15
ASSPNGGANSYNEQF
>TRBV28|13
ASSPGETNHYGYT
>TRBV28|13
ASSRPGVLGQPQH
>TRBV20-1|12
SARDQGGGTEAF
>TRBV18|10
ASSPYSDTQY
>TRBV5-1|10
ASSYSASEQY
>TRBV10-3|13
AITGSDRITDTQY
>TRBV6-6|13
ASTHSGDSTDTQY
>TRBV7-9|10
ASTSAGDEAF
>TRBV7-8|13
ASSLAGTMGHEQY
>TRBV7-2|13
ASSSTGQGNTEAF
>TRBV11-1|14
ASSLVGQLRTGELF
>TRBV12-3/TRBV12-4|12
ASSWDSPGNGYT
>TRBV7-2|13
ASSRGRGRGEKLF
>TRBV10-3|9
ATGQLYGYT
>TRBV13|9
ASSLLLAAF
>TRBV6-2/TRBV6-3|18
ASSRIGSYLPRSSYNEQF
>TRBV12-3/TRBV12-4|16
ASSGRDSREEAKNIQY
>TRBV12-3/TRBV12-4|12
ASSLGQSNSPLH
>TRBV7-6|13
ASSRKGGYQETQY
>TRBV7-2|15
ASSGDRWPGGNQPQH
>TRBV18|13
ASSPNRLKKETQY
>TRBV20-1|14
SARDPHSGEYNEQF
>TRBV12-3/TRBV12-4|12
ASSAGQGVYEQY
>TRBV7-2|13
ASSFTSGGWGEQF
>TRBV7-2|13
ASSWRQGRNSPLH